This T cell receptor beta chain came from a study of Ad26.COV2.S vaccination and SARS-CoV-2 variants. Whole-study findings and limits: Vaccinees reportedly had broad spike-specific CD8+ and CD4+ T cell responses.

Method: immunoSEQ multiplex PCR; TCRdb's copy keeps in-frame clones and lacks some. The sample lists approximately 400,000 clones, about 85% seen once, with 3.3% in the top ten. In regard to this clone: Its matching antigen is unknown.

The V gene lost 0 bases and the J gene lost 3 bases, with 8 bases spanning the gap. This CDR3 region has 15 residues. Germline assignment: CDR1 LGHDT and CDR2 YNNKEL (reference sequence). The treatment is: some 19 received Ad26.COV2.S at low or high dose, single or two shots; about 5 received placebo; per-sample allocation not given. Sample collection was performed on day 63 after the first vaccine or placebo injection. This specimen consisted of peripheral blood, obtained in a trial of Ad26.COV2.S vaccine versus placebo. The V call is TRBV3-1 (or the pseudogene TRBV3-2), the J call TRBJ2-2, with D unclear. The TCR originated in a person between 18 and 60 years old who received the Ad26.COV2.S COVID-19 vaccine or a placebo. The CDR3 protein is CASSQDPSYTGELFF. CDR3 nucleotide sequence: TGTGCCAGCAGCCAAGACCCCTCATACACCGGGGAGCTGTTTTTT.